Below are 23 T cell receptor beta chains sequenced from a single sample in a study of identical twins. TCRdb reprocessed the 5' RACE reads via MiXCR and lists one record per CDR3 protein. The sample lists approximately 500,000 distinct CDR3 sequences, less than 25% occurring once. The same specimen was also included in a second study, on T cells expressing NK-cell markers.

The sequenced material came from CD4+ T cells sorted from blood. The receptor source for this set is a woman under 30 in good health.

This rearrangement joins TRBV5-1 to TRBJ2-2, with D possibly being TRBD1 or TRBD2 (5 bases each). CDR3 length: 16 residues. The ends were cut back, 0 bases at V and 3 bases at J, with 12 bases in the middle. CDR1 and CDR2 from the germline V gene are SGHRS and YFSETQ. The CDR3 loop reads CASSLGDGAYTGELFF. In nucleotides, the CDR3 is TGCGCCAGCAGCTTGGGGGACGGGGCGTACACCGGGGAGCTGTTTTTT.

In this sample, this clonotype turned up a few times. This rearrangement joins TRBV18 to TRBJ2-7, with 7 bases that match TRBD2. Germline V gene lookup returns CDR1 KGHSH and CDR2 LQKENI. The trim removed 3 bases at V and 5 bases at J, leaving 7 bases unmatched. The CDR3 spans 14 residues. DNA for the CDR3: TGTGCCAGCTCACCGGGCCCAGGGAGGGACGAGCAGTACTTC. Amino acid sequence: CASSPGPGRDEQYF.

The chain joins TRBV10-3 to TRBJ2-3, with D unclear. Trimming pared 11 bases from V and 7 bases from J, leaving 19 bases between. Germline V CDR1 and CDR2: ENHRY, SYGVKD. The CDR3 covers 13 residues. CDR3 protein: CASKPPEAHTQYF. DNA for the CDR3: TGTGCCTCCAAACCGCCAGAAGCCCATACGCAGTATTTT.

The CDR3 reads CATSSLLWDRANEQYF. The CDR3 DNA sequence: TGTGCCACCAGCAGTCTTCTTTGGGACAGGGCTAACGAGCAGTACTTC. The chain has TRBV15 and TRBJ2-7, with 9 bases matching TRBD1. The CDR3 is made up of 16 amino acids. Germline V gene data show CDR1 as LNHNV and CDR2 as YYDKDF (reference sequence). Trimming at V came to 3 bases and at J to 5 bases, leaving 11 bases not matched to a gene. The whole variable domain, filled in from reference TRBV15 and TRBJ2-7, reads DAMVIQNPRYQVTQFGKPVTLSCSQTLNHNVMYWYQQKSSQAPKLLFHYYDKDFNNEADTPDNFQSRRPNTSFCFLDIRSPGLGDTAMYLCATSSLLWDRANEQYFGPGTRLTVT.

The chain employs TRBV4-1 and TRBJ2-1; no firm D call. Trimming left V 3 bases short and J 8 bases short, with 8 bases between. This CDR3 has 12 residues. Per germline, CDR1 MGHRA and CDR2 YSYEKL. The CDR3 DNA sequence: TGCGCCAGCAGCCATGTTTATGATGAGCAGTTCTTC. The encoded protein is CASSHVYDEQFF.

This clonotype appeared many times. V is TRBV5-1 and J is TRBJ1-5, with 7 nucleotides matching TRBD1. J was trimmed by 3 bases and V by 4 bases; bases with no gene match: 4. The V gene's germline CDR1 is SGHRS and CDR2 YFSETQ. The CDR3 totals 14 residues. As DNA, the CDR3 is TGCGCCAGCAGCCCGGACAGGTCCAATCAGCCCCAGCATTTT. This gives the protein CASSPDRSNQPQHF.

The chain is built from TRBV5-1 and TRBJ1-1; a weak D match, TRBD1 (5 bases). The CDR3 spans 15 residues. Trimming left V 3 bases short and J 2 bases short, with 14 bases between. Germline V gene sequence: CDR1 SGHRS, CDR2 YFSETQ. CDR3 loop: CASSSLSGGNTEAFF. For the CDR3, the DNA is TGCGCCAGCAGCTCCCTTTCGGGGGGAAACACTGAAGCTTTCTTT.

This clonotype was seen at least ten times. This chain connects TRBV5-1 to TRBJ2-1; D may correspond to TRBD1 or TRBD2 (6 bases each). CDR1 is SGHRS and CDR2 is YFSETQ in the germline V gene. V lost 0 bases to trimming and J lost 3 bases, with 10 bases between them. The CDR3 length is 15 residues. In DNA, the CDR3 is TGCGCCAGCAGCTTGGAAGGGGGGCTCTACAATGAGCAGTTCTTC. It encodes CASSLEGGLYNEQFF.

Only a few counts were recorded for this clonotype. The chain has TRBV12-3 or TRBV12-4 and TRBJ2-6; 7 positions match TRBD2. Trimming at V came to 8 bases and at J to 0 bases, leaving 7 bases not matched to a gene. This CDR3 has 16 residues. The CDR3 spells CASQRGLSSGANVLTF. The CDR3 region has the DNA TGTGCCAGCCAGCGGGGTCTCAGCTCTGGGGCCAACGTCCTGACTTTC.

The chain recombines TRBV12-3 or TRBV12-4 with TRBJ2-7, with D maybe TRBD2 (5 bases). The CDR3 covers 14 residues. V dropped 9 bases and J dropped 3 bases, with 18 bases sitting between them. The CDR3 spells CASLRGFSVYEQYF. The CDR3 DNA sequence: TGTGCCAGTCTCCGGGGTTTCTCCGTCTACGAGCAGTACTTC.

This clonotype was detected a few times. The rearrangement joins TRBV20-1 to TRBJ2-7; tentative D call: TRBD1 (5 bases). CDR3 length: 12 amino acids. The germline V and J ends were trimmed by 6 bases and 2 bases, with 11 bases remaining between them. Per the germline V gene, CDR1 is DFQATT and CDR2 is SNEGSKA (reference sequence). For the CDR3, the DNA is TGCAGTGCCGCGACAGATACCTACGAGCAGTACTTC. Translation: CSAATDTYEQYF.

The V and J genes are TRBV5-5 and TRBJ2-7, with D tentatively TRBD2 (6 bases). Trimming removed 0 bases from V and 0 bases from J, with 13 bases in between. Germline CDR1 is SGHKS and CDR2 is YYEKEE (reference sequence). The CDR3 covers 16 residues. The CDR3 loop reads CASSLGLWGGSYEQYF. The CDR3 nucleotides read TGTGCCAGCAGCTTGGGATTATGGGGAGGCTCCTACGAGCAGTACTTC.

The chain carries TRBV12-3 or TRBV12-4 and TRBJ1-4; D uncertain. V shed 7 bases and J shed 8 bases, with 17 bases lying between them. The CDR3 has 14 amino acids. CDR3 nucleotide sequence: TGTGCCAGCACCCCGGGCGGGGTGGGCGAAAAACTGTTTTTT. This gives the protein CASTPGGVGEKLFF.

The chain is built from TRBV14 and TRBJ2-1; D is perhaps TRBD1 or TRBD2 (5 bases each). The CDR3 covers 17 residues. In germline, CDR1 is SGHDN, CDR2 FVKESK. Trimming removed 4 bases from V and 2 bases from J, with 18 bases in between. Here the CDR3 reads CASSRLGAGGTYNEQFF. CDR3 DNA: TGTGCCAGCAGCCGCCTAGGGGCGGGTGGCACCTACAATGAGCAGTTCTTC. Variable domain in full (rest from reference TRBV14 and TRBJ2-1): EAGVTQFPSHSVIEKGQTVTLRCDPISGHDNLYWYRRVMGKEIKFLLHFVKESKQDESGMPNNRFLAERTGGTYSTLKVQPAELEDSGVYFCASSRLGAGGTYNEQFFGPGTRLTVL.

This sequence joins TRBV5-1 and TRBJ2-7; no firm D call. Germline V gene lookup returns CDR1 SGHRS and CDR2 YFSETQ. V dropped 4 bases and J dropped 0 bases, with 8 bases sitting between them. This CDR3 has 13 residues. CDR3 coding DNA: TGCGCCAGCAGCGACCCAGGCTCCTACGAGCAGTACTTC. As protein: CASSDPGSYEQYF.

J is TRBJ1-2 and V is TRBV3-1; D perhaps matches TRBD1 (6 bases). The CDR3 is 15 residues long. The germline V gene encodes CDR1 LGHDT and CDR2 YNNKEL (reference sequence). The V gene lost 4 bases and the J gene lost 0 bases, with 12 bases spanning the gap. CDR3 sequence reads: CASSRTDRANYGYTF. The CDR3 nucleotides read TGTGCCAGCAGCCGGACAGATAGAGCTAACTATGGCTACACCTTC.

A few counts support this clonotype. V gene TRBV10-3 combines with J gene TRBJ1-5, with a possible D match to TRBD1 (5 bases). Germline V gene data show CDR1 as ENHRY and CDR2 as SYGVKD. Trimming stripped 4 bases from V and 5 bases from J, with 12 bases between. The CDR3 spans 14 residues. The CDR3 bases are TGTGCCATCAGTGCGGACACTGGGGATCAGCCCCAGCATTTT. Its protein is CAISADTGDQPQHF.

There are a few counts of this clonotype. The V and J genes are TRBV10-3 and TRBJ2-3, with 8 bases aligning to TRBD1. Germline-derived CDR1 and CDR2 are ENHRY and SYGVKD. This CDR3 contains 14 residues. With 6 bases clipped from V and 5 bases from J, the junction kept 7 bases outside the gene matches. CDR3 DNA: TGTGCCATCAGCGTTCAGGGGGCGAAAGATACGCAGTATTTT. It translates to CAISVQGAKDTQYF.

Written as DNA, the CDR3 is TGTGCCAGCAGACTAAGACAGGCTGGGGCCAACGTCCTGACTTTC. Its protein product is CASRLRQAGANVLTF. The V and J genes are TRBV7-2 and TRBJ2-6, with D possibly TRBD1 on 6 matching bases. The CDR3 loop spans 15 amino acids. Germline V gene lookup returns CDR1 SGHTA and CDR2 FQGNSA. V was shortened by 6 bases and J by 2 bases, with 11 bases between the two germline ends.

CDR3 loop: CASSLQGPGEDTQYF. The CDR3 DNA follows: TGTGCCAGCAGTTTACAGGGGCCCGGCGAAGATACGCAGTATTTT. The rearrangement uses TRBV27 and TRBJ2-3, with D perhaps TRBD1 (6 bases). Trimming removed 2 bases from V and 5 bases from J, with 14 bases in between. The CDR3 is 15 amino acids. In germline, CDR1 is MNHEY, CDR2 SMNVEV (reference sequence).

This clonotype was seen a few times. The chain employs TRBV11-3 and TRBJ1-1; a possible D gene is TRBD1 (5 bases). V lost 0 bases and J lost 8, with 10 bases in between. Germline assignment: CDR1 SGHNT and CDR2 YENEEA. This CDR3 region has 13 residues. The CDR3 loop reads CASSLDLWGEAFF. The CDR3 bases are TGTGCCAGCAGCTTAGATCTCTGGGGGGAAGCTTTCTTT.

The chain links TRBV5-6 to TRBJ2-1, with 11 bases matching TRBD2. This CDR3 spans 15 amino acids. With 5 bases clipped from V and 4 bases from J, the junction kept 5 bases outside the gene matches. CDR1 is SGHDT and CDR2 is YYEEEE in the germline V gene. The CDR3 loop reads CASRSGLAAYNEQFF. CDR3 sequence (DNA): TGTGCCAGCAGGTCGGGACTAGCGGCGTACAATGAGCAGTTCTTC.

This clonotype has just a few counts. This chain joins TRBV7-2 and TRBJ2-3, with 12 positions matching TRBD2. Germline CDR1 is SGHTA and CDR2 is FQGNSA. The trim removed 1 base at V and 5 bases at J, leaving 7 bases unmatched. This CDR3 contains 17 residues. The CDR3 here is CASSLGEPGLAGDTQYF. The CDR3 DNA reads TGTGCCAGCAGCTTAGGGGAACCGGGACTAGCGGGAGATACGCAGTATTTT.